A selection of T cell receptor beta chains follows, all from one sample in a study of OX40 agonist ivuxolimab in advanced cancers. Clones were sequenced by immunoSEQ multiplex PCR, and TCRdb holds only the in-frame ones, with some missing. The sample carries about 43,000 clones, roughly 80% recorded once. This material consisted of CD4+ or CD8+ T cells sorted from blood, taken in a trial of the OX40 agonist ivuxolimab. The source is an adult with an advanced solid tumor such as melanoma, head and neck, liver or kidney cancer. Both conserved end residues are part of each CDR3. The D gene is left open where the match is weak. Only part of the rows carry a size: once, few, many, or a class if the clone is expanded.

CDR3 length,J gene,clone size,D gene,V gene,CDR3 protein,CDR3 DNA
15,TRBJ2-7,once,-,TRBV6-1,CASSEGRGAAYEQYF,TGTGCCAGCAGTGAAGGTAGGGGAGCGGCCTACGAGCAGTACTTC
15,TRBJ2-7,-,-,TRBV10-3,CAISRSGSEAYEQYF,TGTGCCATCAGCCGATCCGGTTCGGAGGCCTACGAGCAGTACTTC
14,TRBJ1-6,-,-,TRBV7-9,CASSPDRNNSPLHF,TGTGCCAGCAGCCCGGACAGAAATAATTCACCCCTCCACTTT
14,TRBJ1-3,-,TRBD1,TRBV28,CASSLGGGGNTIYF,TGTGCCAGCAGTTTGGGAGGGGGCGGAAACACCATATATTTT
12,TRBJ1-6,-,-,TRBV5-8,CASSRQNSPLHF,TGTGCCAGCAGCCGCCAGAATTCACCCCTCCACTTT
15,TRBJ1-5,-,TRBD1,TRBV6-1,CASSLGQGGRQPQHF,TGTGCCAGCAGTCTCGGACAGGGGGGGCGTCAGCCCCAGCATTTT
14,TRBJ2-6,once,-,TRBV29-1,CSVTRPSGANVLTF,TGCAGCGTTACACGGCCCTCTGGGGCCAACGTCCTGACTTTC
15,TRBJ2-5,-,-,TRBV4-3,CASSLNVGGRETQYF,TGCGCCAGCAGCCTGAACGTTGGGGGGCGCGAGACCCAGTACTTC
14,TRBJ2-3,-,TRBD1,TRBV10-3,CAIATGQITDTQYF,TGTGCCATCGCGACGGGACAGATCACAGATACGCAGTATTTT
13,TRBJ1-3,-,-,TRBV18,CASSPTGANTIYF,TGTGCCAGCTCACCAACCGGGGCGAACACCATATATTTT
16,TRBJ1-2,few,-,TRBV4-3,CASSQEVRAAYGGYTF,TGCGCCAGCAGCCAAGAAGTTAGGGCCGCGTATGGTGGCTACACCTTC
14,TRBJ2-7,few,-,TRBV28,CASSPRAPPYEQYF,TGTGCCAGCAGCCCCCGTGCCCCGCCCTACGAGCAGTACTTC
15,TRBJ1-2,-,-,TRBV9,CASSPQSRGQVGYTF,TGTGCCAGCAGCCCTCAATCCCGGGGCCAAGTGGGCTACACCTTC
14,TRBJ2-5,-,-,TRBV7-2,CASSLAGHQETQYF,TGTGCCAGCAGCTTAGCGGGACACCAAGAGACCCAGTACTTC
16,TRBJ1-1,-,-,TRBV7-3,CASSYGGASGKTEAFF,TGTGCCAGCAGCTACGGTGGGGCCTCGGGGAAGACTGAAGCTTTCTTT
16,TRBJ1-4,-,TRBD1,TRBV18,CASSPKGQMTNEKLFF,TGTGCCAGCTCACCTAAGGGACAGATGACTAATGAAAAACTGTTTTTT
14,TRBJ1-2,medium-sized,-,TRBV5-1,CASSPTSSRYGYTF,TGCGCCAGCAGCCCGACCTCTAGCAGGTATGGCTACACCTTC
16,TRBJ1-4,-,TRBD1,TRBV28,CASSPGTVSTNEKLFF,TGTGCCAGCAGTCCCGGGACAGTATCAACTAATGAAAAACTGTTTTTT
15,TRBJ2-7,few,-,TRBV6-6,CASSYVQASSYEQYF,TGTGCCAGCAGTTACGTACAGGCGAGCTCCTACGAGCAGTACTTC
15,TRBJ1-6,-,-,TRBV7-2,CASSSARAPDSPLHF,TGTGCCAGCAGCTCCGCCCGGGCCCCGGATTCACCCCTCCACTTT
16,TRBJ1-3,-,TRBD1,TRBV7-9,CASSLMGQGSGNTIYF,TGTGCCAGCAGCTTAATGGGACAGGGGTCTGGAAACACCATATATTTT
17,TRBJ2-3,-,TRBD2,TRBV7-9,CASSPRPSGGTTDTQYF,TGTGCCAGCAGCCCACGCCCTAGCGGGGGTACCACAGATACGCAGTATTTT
16,TRBJ2-7,-,-,TRBV6-1,CASSEPLPGVIYEQYF,TGTGCCAGCAGTGAACCTTTGCCAGGGGTTATCTACGAGCAGTACTTC
12,TRBJ1-4,few,-,TRBV5-8,CASSLEIEKLFF,TGTGCCAGCAGCTTGGAGATTGAAAAACTGTTTTTT
15,TRBJ1-4,-,TRBD1,TRBV28,CASSLGQLDNEKLFF,TGTGCCAGCAGTCTGGGACAGCTAGACAATGAAAAACTGTTTTTT
14,TRBJ2-6,few,-,TRBV7-3,CASSPSVGANVLTF,TGTGCCAGCAGCCCAAGTGTTGGGGCCAACGTCCTGACTTTC
13,TRBJ1-2,-,-,TRBV4-1,CASSQGMDYGYTF,TGCGCCAGCAGCCAAGGGATGGACTATGGCTACACCTTC
12,TRBJ1-2,-,-,TRBV28,CASSFGADGYTF,TGTGCCAGCAGTTTCGGGGCTGATGGCTACACCTTC
15,TRBJ2-7,-,-,TRBV5-1,CASSLVTGWGSEQYF,TGCGCCAGCAGCTTGGTAACGGGCTGGGGGTCCGAGCAGTACTTC
15,TRBJ2-6,-,-,TRBV6-1,CASSVRPDGANVLTF,TGTGCCAGCAGTGTACGGCCTGACGGGGCCAACGTCCTGACTTTC
16,TRBJ1-3,-,-,TRBV5-1,CASSLLGGAAGNTIYF,TGCGCCAGCAGCTTACTCGGGGGGGCGGCTGGAAACACCATATATTTT
15,TRBJ1-5,-,-,TRBV7-2,CASSLELGNGQPQHF,TGTGCCAGCAGCTTAGAGCTAGGGAACGGTCAGCCCCAGCATTTT
14,TRBJ1-3,few,TRBD1,TRBV7-6,CASSPGQGGNTIYF,TGTGCCAGCAGCCCGGGACAGGGCGGAAACACCATATATTTT
17,TRBJ2-7,few,TRBD2,TRBV5-4,CASSSGTSGGAPHEQYF,TGTGCCAGCAGCTCCGGGACTAGCGGGGGGGCACCGCACGAGCAGTACTTC
16,TRBJ1-2,-,-,TRBV21-1,CASSAYLGQGMNGYTF,TGTGCCAGCAGCGCCTACCTCGGGCAGGGGATGAACGGCTACACCTTC
13,TRBJ2-5,-,TRBD2,TRBV30,CAWTSGVGETQYF,TGTGCCTGGACTAGCGGGGTAGGGGAGACCCAGTACTTC
13,TRBJ2-5,few,-,TRBV27,CASRAASHGTQYF,TGTGCCAGCAGAGCAGCCTCGCATGGGACCCAGTACTTC
14,TRBJ2-3,-,-,TRBV5-1,CASSRDPTTDTQYF,TGCGCCAGCAGCCGAGACCCTACCACAGATACGCAGTATTTT
15,TRBJ1-6,once,TRBD1,TRBV15,CATSRDWDRNSPLHF,TGTGCCACCAGCAGAGACTGGGACAGAAATTCACCCCTCCACTTT
16,TRBJ2-2,-,-,TRBV11-2,CASSPLASPNTGELFF,TGTGCCAGCAGCCCATTAGCTAGCCCGAACACCGGGGAGCTGTTTTTT
15,TRBJ2-3,-,TRBD2,TRBV9,CASSVRLAGVDTQYF,TGTGCCAGCAGCGTCCGACTAGCGGGGGTAGATACGCAGTATTTT
14,TRBJ2-5,-,-,TRBV4-1,CASSRPFPQETQYF,TGCGCCAGCAGTCGCCCGTTTCCCCAAGAGACCCAGTACTTC
14,TRBJ2-2,-,-,TRBV7-3,CASSLTPQGGELFF,TGTGCCAGCAGCCTTACCCCTCAAGGGGGGGAGCTGTTTTTT
13,TRBJ2-7,-,TRBD2,TRBV29-1,CSVGEGSSYEQYF,TGCAGCGTTGGGGAGGGGAGCTCCTACGAGCAGTACTTC
14,TRBJ2-7,-,TRBD1,TRBV5-6,CASSLVDREYEQYF,TGTGCCAGCAGCTTGGTGGACAGGGAGTACGAGCAGTACTTC
14,TRBJ2-2,-,TRBD1,TRBV29-1,CSGTGQGNTGELFF,TGCAGCGGTACGGGACAGGGGAACACCGGGGAGCTGTTTTTT
14,TRBJ2-3,-,TRBD2,TRBV7-8,CASSSRGEGDTQYF,TGTGCCAGCAGCTCCCGGGGGGAGGGGGATACGCAGTATTTT
12,TRBJ2-7,once,TRBD2,TRBV6-5,CASRTSGYEQYF,TGTGCCAGCAGGACTAGCGGGTACGAGCAGTACTTC
14,TRBJ2-2,few,-,TRBV7-3,CASSGVGNTGELFF,TGTGCCAGCAGCGGGGTAGGGAACACCGGGGAGCTGTTTTTT
15,TRBJ1-1,-,-,TRBV5-6,CASSLFGPMNTEAFF,TGTGCCAGCAGCTTGTTCGGGCCGATGAACACTGAAGCTTTCTTT
15,TRBJ1-1,-,-,TRBV6-5,CASRTLRRGATEAFF,TGTGCCAGCCGGACCCTCCGACGGGGGGCCACTGAAGCTTTCTTT
15,TRBJ1-1,few,-,TRBV15,CATSRGGGALTEAFF,TGTGCCACCAGCAGAGGAGGGGGGGCCCTCACTGAAGCTTTCTTT